These 8 T cell receptor beta chains were all obtained from the same sample, sequenced in a study of T-cell memory formation after mild COVID-19. MiXCR, run by TCRdb on the 5' RACE reads, gives a single entry per CDR3 protein. The table shows roughly 110,000 distinct CDR3 sequences, with roughly an eighth occurring only once. Sequencing was carried out using PBMCs or a T cell subset sorted from them (not recorded which). These receptors were taken from a man between 18 and 35 years old who had mild COVID-19 (a few samples of this study predate the infection). Cell type and time point are not known.

This clonotype showed up many times. The rearrangement joins TRBV29-1 to TRBJ2-7, with 8 bases lining up with TRBD1. CDR3 length: 14 residues. Germline V gene sequence: CDR1 SQVTM, CDR2 ANQGSEA. Trimming at V came to 4 bases and at J to 6 bases, leaving 11 bases not matched to a gene. As DNA, the CDR3 is TGCAGCGTTGTGGGCAGGGGGCCTTCTTCCGAGCAGTACTTC. Protein: CSVVGRGPSSEQYF.

This clonotype was counted only a few times. Here the CDR3 DNA reads TGTGCCAGCTCATCCGAGGATCACGAGAATGAGCAGTTCTTC. Translation: CASSSEDHENEQFF. The chain couples TRBV18 to TRBJ2-1; no clear D gene. CDR1 is KGHSH, CDR2 LQKENI, per germline. V lost 5 bases, J lost 7 bases, and 15 bases lay in between. This CDR3 is 14 amino acids long.

The V and J genes are TRBV12-3 or TRBV12-4 and TRBJ1-2; D is possibly TRBD1 (6 bases). The germline V and J ends were trimmed by 6 bases and 3 bases, with 11 bases remaining between them. This CDR3 is built from 13 residues. The CDR3 reads CASRGQGYYGYTF. CDR3 coding DNA: TGTGCCAGCAGAGGTCAGGGGTACTATGGCTACACCTTC.

This clonotype was counted many times. The J gene is TRBJ2-3, the V gene TRBV7-6; the D gene could be TRBD1 or TRBD2 (6 bases each). The V and J ends lost 4 bases and 6 bases respectively, with 11 bases between them. Germline CDR1 SGHVS, CDR2 FNYEAQ. The CDR3 is 13 amino acids. The CDR3 region is CASSSGGVDTQYF. The CDR3 nucleotides read TGTGCCAGCAGCTCCGGGGGCGTTGATACGCAGTATTTT.

The rearrangement links TRBV13 to TRBJ1-1; TRBD1 aligns across 9 bases. Trimming cost V 5 bases and J 1 base; bases outside gene matches: 5. The germline V gene has CDR1 PRHDT and CDR2 FYEKMQ (reference sequence). This CDR3 comprises 15 residues. CDR3 region: CASSHTGGANTEAFF. The CDR3 nucleotides read TGTGCCAGCAGCCATACAGGGGGCGCGAACACTGAAGCTTTCTTT.

V and J are TRBV4-3 and TRBJ2-7; TRBD1 matches 8 bases. CDR1 is LGHNA, CDR2 YSLEER, per germline. J gave up 4 bases and V 1 base, and 3 bases lay outside the gene matches. The CDR3 is 14 residues long. CDR3 DNA: TGCGCCAGCAGCCAAGTAGGGACAGGATACGAGCAGTACTTC. Protein product: CASSQVGTGYEQYF.

J is TRBJ1-6 and V is TRBV2, with D possibly matching TRBD1 (5 bases). V was trimmed by 4 bases and J by 6 bases, leaving 13 bases between them. The CDR3 totals 15 residues. CDR1 and CDR2 from the germline V gene are SNHLY and FYNNEI. The CDR3 protein is CASSGSREVNSPLHF. The CDR3, as DNA: TGTGCCAGCAGTGGGTCCAGGGAAGTTAATTCACCCCTCCACTTT.

Ten or more counts support this clonotype. This chain joins TRBV7-8 and TRBJ1-5, with a weak D call TRBD1 (5 bases). Trimming removed 4 bases at V and 6 bases at J, with 16 bases between. This CDR3 has 15 residues. CDR1 is SGHVS and CDR2 is FQNEAQ in the germline V gene. The CDR3 sequence is CASSSFQGPSQPQHF. In DNA form, the CDR3 reads TGTGCCAGCAGCTCGTTCCAGGGCCCAAGTCAGCCCCAGCATTTT. Filled out from reference TRBV7-8 and TRBJ1-5, the complete variable domain reads GAGVSQSPRYKVAKRGQDVALRCDPISGHVSLFWYQQALGQGPEFLTYFQNEAQLDKSGLPSDRFFAERPEGSVSTLKIQRTQQEDSAVYLCASSSFQGPSQPQHFGDGTRLSIL.